A single T cell receptor (beta chain) is shown here with its context. Its antigen is not identified. The data belong to a study of identifying expanded T cells in peripheral blood. Study findings and constraints: Differentially abundant clones: about 1.3 between replicates, about 15 at two to three weeks, around 20 at four. Variance in clone template counts between approximately 2-week samples significantly increased with total template count across all healthy donors.

V lost 6 bases and J lost 3; bases outside the gene matches: 14. Germline-derived CDR1 and CDR2 are ENHRY and SYGVKD. The CDR3 length is 17 residues. Clones were sequenced by immunoSEQ multiplex PCR, and TCRdb holds only the in-frame ones, with some missing. The top ten clones hold roughly 3.5% of a sample with approximately 75,000 clones, roughly 90% of them seen once. During the collection period, no donor immune events like infections were recorded. The rearrangement uses TRBV10-3 and TRBJ2-3, with TRBD1 identical over 8 bases. The sample comprised blood. The TCR sequence derives from a person aged 18 to 69 in good health. In DNA, the CDR3 is TGTGCCATCAGCGACTATAATGACAGGGGCGGAACAGATACGCAGTATTTT. Translating gives CAISDYNDRGGTDTQYF.